This T cell receptor (beta chain) is drawn from a study of T-cell memory formation after mild COVID-19. Notes on the study in general: Later expanders leaned toward CD4+, whereas clones contracting from day 15 to 85 were balanced CD4/CD8. Day 37-peaking second-wave clones had unconfirmed SARS-CoV-2 specificity.

This clonotype was seen a few times. Its antigen is not identified. Constant-segment-primed 5'RACE gave TCR alpha and TCR beta cDNA libraries with sample barcodes and UMIs. TCRdb redid the calling of the 5' RACE reads with MiXCR, one entry per CDR3 protein. The repertoire holds around 250,000 distinct CDR3 sequences, with over 15% as singletons. CDR1 is SGHNT and CDR2 is YYREEE in the germline V gene (reference sequence). V was trimmed by 4 bases and J by 6 bases, leaving 12 bases between them. The CDR3 has 13 amino acids. The chain couples TRBV5-4 to TRBJ2-3, with TRBD2 as a possible D gene (5 bases). Material: PBMCs or a T cell subset sorted from them (not recorded which). The clonotype comes from a man between 18 and 29 years old who had mild COVID-19 (a few samples of this study predate the infection). Cell type and time point are not known. DNA for the CDR3: TGTGCCAGCAGCGGGGTAGGCGGGGATACGCAGTATTTT. Translated, it gives CASSGVGGDTQYF.